One and the same sample provided the 10 T cell receptor beta chains below, sequenced in a study of cytomegalovirus exposure and HLA in healthy donors. Here immunoSEQ multiplex PCR was the method, and the copy in TCRdb shows in-frame clones only, minus some. The sample carries hundreds of thousands of clones, 87% recorded once. The sample consisted of PBMCs. Every receptor here comes from a woman aged 18-30 years in good health and CMV-seropositive.

The chain is built from TRBV9 and TRBJ2-3; TRBD2 is a possible D gene (6 bases). Germline CDR1 SGDLS, CDR2 YYNGEE. This CDR3 comprises 16 residues. Trimming stripped 1 base from V and 5 bases from J, with 17 bases between. The CDR3 reads CASSVSSSGGIDTQYF. The CDR3 nucleotides are TGTGCCAGCAGCGTAAGCTCGTCGGGCGGGATAGATACGCAGTATTTT. The variable domain in full, with the rest retrieved from reference TRBV9 and TRBJ2-3, is DSGVTQTPKHLITATGQRVTLRCSPRSGDLSVYWYQQSLDQGLQFLIQYYNGEERAKGNILERFSAQQFPDLHSELNLSSLELGDSALYFCASSVSSSGGIDTQYFGPGTRLTVL.

This clone appeared a single time. The J gene is TRBJ2-3, the V gene TRBV5-1, with 9 bases that match TRBD1. The length of the CDR3 is 16 residues. V was pared by 4 bases and J by 3 bases, with 9 bases of the junction left unmatched. Germline V gives CDR1 SGHRS, CDR2 YFSETQ. This CDR3 reads CASSKGQGLYTDTQYF. The CDR3 nucleotides are TGCGCCAGCAGCAAAGGACAGGGGTTATATACAGATACGCAGTATTTT.

The V gene is TRBV19, the J gene TRBJ1-5; D ambiguous. The V end was cut by 5 bases, the J end by 0 bases, with 11 bases between. CDR1 and CDR2 (germline): LNHDA, SQIVND (reference sequence). The CDR3 is made up of 15 amino acids. DNA for the CDR3: TGTGCCAGTAGTTGGAGTGCGTATAGCAATCAGCCCCAGCATTTT. Translating gives CASSWSAYSNQPQHF.

This clone was recorded once. The genes are TRBV10-3 and TRBJ1-2; D unclear. The CDR3 consists of 11 residues. Between the trimmed V and J ends, which lost 7 bases and 7 bases, there was a span of 10 bases. Germline V CDR1 and CDR2: ENHRY, SYGVKD. CDR3 nucleotide sequence: TGTGCCATCAATACGGTAATTGGCTACACCTTC. Its protein is CAINTVIGYTF.

The sample holds a few counts of this clone. J is TRBJ1-5 and V is TRBV2; D is unresolved. Germline lookup yields CDR1 SNHLY and CDR2 FYNNEI. V was trimmed by 3 bases and J by 0 bases, leaving 6 bases between them. CDR3 size: 14 residues. CDR3 in amino acids: CASSETTSNQPQHF. CDR3 bases: TGTGCCAGCAGTGAGACAACTAGCAATCAGCCCCAGCATTTT.

This chain joins TRBV6-5 and TRBJ1-1, with a possible D match to TRBD1 (6 bases). CDR1 MNHEY and CDR2 SVGAGI come from the germline V gene. Trimming stripped 6 bases from V and 5 bases from J, with 10 bases between. The CDR3 contains 12 residues. The CDR3 region has the DNA TGTGCCAGCAGGGCAGGGGTTACTGAAGCTTTCTTT. Translating gives CASRAGVTEAFF.

For the CDR3, the DNA is TGTGCCAGCAGTTCCCAGGGACATATTAGCAATCAGCCCCAGCATTTT. Translating it yields CASSSQGHISNQPQHF. This chain joins TRBV27 and TRBJ1-5, with D possibly TRBD1 on 6 matching bases. The V gene's germline CDR1 is MNHEY and CDR2 SMNVEV (reference sequence). The CDR3 has 16 residues. V gave up 4 bases and J gave up 0 bases, with 13 bases separating them.

The chain has TRBV7-9 and TRBJ2-7; tentatively, D is TRBD2 (6 bases). The ends were cut back, 2 bases at V and 5 bases at J, with 19 bases in the middle. This CDR3 has 16 residues. The germline V gene has CDR1 SEHNR and CDR2 FQNEAQ (reference sequence). CDR3 bases: TGTGCCAGCAGCTTACCTAGCAAGGGAGGAACCCACGAGCAGTACTTC. Protein: CASSLPSKGGTHEQYF. The full variable domain, in which reference TRBV7-9 and TRBJ2-7 provide the parts outside the CDR3, is DTGVSQNPRHKITKRGQNVTFRCDPISEHNRLYWYRQTLGQGPEFLTYFQNEAQLEKSRLLSDRFSAERPKGSFSTLEIQRTEQGDSAMYLCASSLPSKGGTHEQYFGPGTRLTVT.

This chain links TRBV18 with TRBJ1-2; D is perhaps TRBD1 (5 bases). This CDR3 is 14 amino acids long. In germline, CDR1 is KGHSH, CDR2 LQKENI. V lost 2 bases, J lost 3 bases, and 10 bases lay in between. The CDR3 bases are TGTGCCAGCTCACCAAAAGGGGTCGACTATGGCTACACCTTC. Translated, it gives CASSPKGVDYGYTF.

On this clone: Compared with germline, one end of the junction differs, possibly owing to a read error. The chain is built from TRBV28 and TRBJ1-1, with D possibly being TRBD1 (6 bases). CDR1 and CDR2 (germline): MDHEN, SYDVKM. The CDR3 spans 11 residues. CDR3: CASRRDTEAFF. The CDR3 nucleotides are TGTGCCAGCAGACGGGACACCGAAGCTTTCTTT.